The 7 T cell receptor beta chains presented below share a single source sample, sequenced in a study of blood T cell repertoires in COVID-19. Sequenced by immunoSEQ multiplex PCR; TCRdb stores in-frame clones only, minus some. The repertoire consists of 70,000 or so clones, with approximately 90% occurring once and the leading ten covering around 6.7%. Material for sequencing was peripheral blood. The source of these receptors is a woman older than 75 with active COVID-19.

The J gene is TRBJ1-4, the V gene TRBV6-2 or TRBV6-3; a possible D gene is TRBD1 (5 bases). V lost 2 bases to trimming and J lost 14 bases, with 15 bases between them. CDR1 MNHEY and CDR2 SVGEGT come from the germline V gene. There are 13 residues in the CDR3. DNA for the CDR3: TGTGCCAGCAGTTACATACCCGGGACTGGGCTGTTTTTT. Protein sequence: CASSYIPGTGLFF.

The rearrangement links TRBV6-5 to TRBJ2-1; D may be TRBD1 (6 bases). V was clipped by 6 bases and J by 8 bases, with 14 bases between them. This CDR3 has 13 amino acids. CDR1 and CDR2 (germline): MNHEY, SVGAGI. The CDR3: CASRPPAGDEQFF. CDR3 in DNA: TGTGCCAGCAGGCCCCCCGCAGGGGATGAGCAGTTCTTC.

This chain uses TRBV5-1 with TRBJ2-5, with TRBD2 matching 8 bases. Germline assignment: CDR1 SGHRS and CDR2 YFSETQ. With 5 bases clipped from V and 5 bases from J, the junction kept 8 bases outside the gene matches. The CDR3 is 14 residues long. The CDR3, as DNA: TGCGCCAGCAGTCTCGGGGGCGGGAGGGAGACCCAGTACTTC. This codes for CASSLGGGRETQYF.

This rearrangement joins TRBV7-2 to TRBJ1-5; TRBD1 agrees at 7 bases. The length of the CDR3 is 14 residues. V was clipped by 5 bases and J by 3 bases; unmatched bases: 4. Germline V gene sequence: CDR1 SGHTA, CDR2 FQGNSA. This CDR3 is CASSQTGVNQPQHF. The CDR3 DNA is TGTGCCAGCAGCCAAACAGGGGTCAATCAGCCCCAGCATTTT.

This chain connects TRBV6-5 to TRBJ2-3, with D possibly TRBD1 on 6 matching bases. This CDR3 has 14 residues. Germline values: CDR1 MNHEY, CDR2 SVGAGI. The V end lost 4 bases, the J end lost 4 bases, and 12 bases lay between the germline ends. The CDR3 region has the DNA TGTGCCAGCAGTTCCACAGGGTTCGCAGATACGCAGTATTTT. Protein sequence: CASSSTGFADTQYF.

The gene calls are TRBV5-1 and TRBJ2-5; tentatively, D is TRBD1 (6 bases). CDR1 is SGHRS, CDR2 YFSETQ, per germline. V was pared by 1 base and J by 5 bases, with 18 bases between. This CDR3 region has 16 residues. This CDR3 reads CASSLTWDTHAETQYF. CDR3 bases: TGCGCCAGCAGCTTGACTTGGGACACCCACGCGGAGACCCAGTACTTC.

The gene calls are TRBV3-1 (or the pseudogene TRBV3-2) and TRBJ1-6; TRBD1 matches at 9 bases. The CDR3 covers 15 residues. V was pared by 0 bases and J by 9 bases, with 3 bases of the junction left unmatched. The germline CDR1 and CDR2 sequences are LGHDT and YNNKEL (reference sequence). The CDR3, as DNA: TGTGCCAGCAGCCAAGACAGGACAGGGGTTTCACCCCTCCACTTT. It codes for CASSQDRTGVSPLHF.